This TCR beta chain was captured by sequencing in a study of cytomegalovirus exposure and HLA in healthy donors. Study-level results: Further analysis was carried out later, and it showed several of the most significant clusters appearing linked to common viral pathogens. A cluster of highly shared sequence variants was likely a sequencing artifact.

Per the germline V gene, CDR1 is SGDLS and CDR2 is YYNGEE. The CDR3 is 14 amino acids. Between the trimmed V and J ends, which lost 0 bases and 2 bases, there was a span of 9 bases. PCR was performed using 60 Vbeta and 13 Jbeta primers. Here immunoSEQ multiplex PCR was the method, and the copy in TCRdb shows in-frame clones only, minus some. Found here are around 180,000 clones, approximately 84% of them singletons; the top ten hold 4.5% to 5.5%. As for this clone: Antigen: not known.

The J gene is TRBJ2-7, the V gene TRBV9; tentatively, D is TRBD1 (5 bases). Sequenced sample: PBMCs. The receptor's source is a girl between 10 and 17 years old in good health and CMV-seropositive. The CDR3 sequence is CASSVEGIAYEQYF. CDR3 DNA sequence: TGTGCCAGCAGCGTAGAGGGGATAGCCTACGAGCAGTACTTC.